This T cell receptor (beta chain) was identified during a study of blood T cells in healthy people across ages. Whole-study findings and limits: Diversity of TCR beta per million T cells declined in a roughly linear way with age.

From germline, CDR1 is LNHNV and CDR2 YYDKDF (reference sequence). This CDR3 has 15 amino acids. V gave up 6 bases and J gave up 1 base, with 13 bases separating them. This clonotype was observed a handful of times. Its specificity is unknown. Primed by a sample-barcoded 5' primer and a J-beta primer mix, a second PCR proceeded for 7 to 11 cycles. From the 5' RACE reads, TCRdb called clonotypes with MiXCR, one entry per CDR3 protein. The sample gives over 500,000 distinct CDR3 sequences, more than 45% of which show up once; roughly 13% is in the top ten. This sequence joins TRBV15 and TRBJ2-4; possibly TRBD1 for D (5 bases). This TCR was sampled from a woman at least 80 years old in good health. The specimen sequenced was blood. Written as DNA, the CDR3 is TGTGCCACCAGGTCCCCCGCAGGGGCCAAAAACATTCAGTACTTC. This codes for CATRSPAGAKNIQYF.